The clone carrying this TCR beta chain was found once. The data were obtained in a study of control samples from healthy donors and cancer patients. Measured with immunoSEQ multiplex PCR; TCRdb has only the in-frame clones, and not every one. The data hold around 130,000 clones, with around nine tenths observed a single time. The CDR3 length is 13 residues. Germline V gene data show CDR1 as MNHEY and CDR2 as SMNVEV (reference sequence). V was trimmed by 2 bases and J by 4 bases, leaving 8 bases between them. Sequences were obtained from blood. The source is a man between 25 and 39 years old in good health. J is TRBJ2-5 and V is TRBV27; D gene uncertain. The CDR3 region is CASSLRVGETQYF. The CDR3 nucleotides read TGTGCCAGCAGTTTAAGGGTTGGAGAGACCCAGTACTTC.